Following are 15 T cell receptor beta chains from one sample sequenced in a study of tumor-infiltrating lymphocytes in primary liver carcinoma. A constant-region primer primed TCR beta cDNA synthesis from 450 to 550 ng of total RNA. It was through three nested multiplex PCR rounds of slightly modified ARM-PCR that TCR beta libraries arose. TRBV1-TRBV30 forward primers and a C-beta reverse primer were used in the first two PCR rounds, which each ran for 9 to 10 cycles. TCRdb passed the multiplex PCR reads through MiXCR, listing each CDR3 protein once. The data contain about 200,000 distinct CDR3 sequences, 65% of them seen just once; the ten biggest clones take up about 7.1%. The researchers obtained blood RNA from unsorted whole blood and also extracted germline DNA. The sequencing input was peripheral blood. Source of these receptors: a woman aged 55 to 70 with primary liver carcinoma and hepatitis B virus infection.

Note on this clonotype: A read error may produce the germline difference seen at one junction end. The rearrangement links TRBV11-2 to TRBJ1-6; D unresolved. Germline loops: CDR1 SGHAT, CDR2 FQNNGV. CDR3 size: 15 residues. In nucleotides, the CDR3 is TGTGCCAGCGGCTTAGAAGTGGCAGCTAACTCACCCCTCCACTTT. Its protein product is CASGLEVAANSPLHF. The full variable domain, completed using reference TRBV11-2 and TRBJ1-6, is EAGVAQSPRYKIIEKRQSVAFWCNPISGHATLYWYQQILGQGPKLLIQFQNNGVVDDSQLPKDRFSAERLKGVDSTLKIQPAKLEDSAVYLCASGLEVAANSPLHFGNGTRLTVT.

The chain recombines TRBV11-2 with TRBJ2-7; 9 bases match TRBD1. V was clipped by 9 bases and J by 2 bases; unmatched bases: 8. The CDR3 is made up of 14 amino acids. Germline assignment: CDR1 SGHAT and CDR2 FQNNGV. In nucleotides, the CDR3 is TGTGCCAGAAGGTCGGGACAGGGAACCTACGAGCAGTACTTC. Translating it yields CARRSGQGTYEQYF. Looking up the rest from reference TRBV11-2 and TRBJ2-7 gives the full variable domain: EAGVAQSPRYKIIEKRQSVAFWCNPISGHATLYWYQQILGQGPKLLIQFQNNGVVDDSQLPKDRFSAERLKGVDSTLKIQPAKLEDSAVYLCARRSGQGTYEQYFGPGTRLTVT.

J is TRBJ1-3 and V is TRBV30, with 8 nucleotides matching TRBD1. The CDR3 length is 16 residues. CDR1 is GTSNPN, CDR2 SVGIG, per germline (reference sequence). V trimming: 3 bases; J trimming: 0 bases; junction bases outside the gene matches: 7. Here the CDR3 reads CAWSMTGVPSGNTIYF. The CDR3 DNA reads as TGTGCCTGGAGCATGACAGGGGTACCCTCTGGAAACACCATATATTTT.

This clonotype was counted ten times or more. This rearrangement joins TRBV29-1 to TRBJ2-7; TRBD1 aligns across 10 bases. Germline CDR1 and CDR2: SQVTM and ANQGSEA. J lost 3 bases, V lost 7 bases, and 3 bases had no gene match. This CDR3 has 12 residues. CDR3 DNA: TGCAGCGGGGGGACAGGGGACTACGAGCAGTACTTC. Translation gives CSGGTGDYEQYF.

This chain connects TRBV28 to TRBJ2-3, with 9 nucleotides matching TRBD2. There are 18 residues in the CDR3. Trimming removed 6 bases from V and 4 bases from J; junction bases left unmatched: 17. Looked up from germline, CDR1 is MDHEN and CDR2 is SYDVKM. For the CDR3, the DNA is TGTGCCAGCAGCTATGTCATTTCATTAGCGGGAGAAGCAGATACGCAGTATTTT. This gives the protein CASSYVISLAGEADTQYF.

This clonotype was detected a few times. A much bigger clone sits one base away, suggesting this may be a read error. CDR3 coding DNA: TGTGCCAGCAGAGTTACCGGGACGGGCGAGGCCAACGTCCTGACTTTC. Amino acids: CASRVTGTGEANVLTF. This sequence joins TRBV28 and TRBJ2-6; the D call may be TRBD1 or TRBD2 (5 bases each). This CDR3 is built from 16 residues. V was clipped by 6 bases and J by 6 bases, with 18 bases between them. The V gene's germline CDR1 is MDHEN and CDR2 SYDVKM.

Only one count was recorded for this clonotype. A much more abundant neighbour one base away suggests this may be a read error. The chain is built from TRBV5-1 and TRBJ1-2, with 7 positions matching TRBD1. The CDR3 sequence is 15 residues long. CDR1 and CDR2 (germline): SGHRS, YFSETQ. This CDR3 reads CATSPGDSGNYGYTF. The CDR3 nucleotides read TGCGCCACCAGCCCGGGGGACAGCGGGAACTATGGCTACACCTTC.

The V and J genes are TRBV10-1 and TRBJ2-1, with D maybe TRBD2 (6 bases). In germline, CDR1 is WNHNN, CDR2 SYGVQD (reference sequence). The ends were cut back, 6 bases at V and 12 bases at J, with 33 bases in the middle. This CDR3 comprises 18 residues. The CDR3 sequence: CASSGIIGRTQSPMGQFF. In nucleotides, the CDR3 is TGCGCCAGCAGCGGGATTATCGGGAGAACCCAATCCCCAATGGGGCAGTTCTTC.

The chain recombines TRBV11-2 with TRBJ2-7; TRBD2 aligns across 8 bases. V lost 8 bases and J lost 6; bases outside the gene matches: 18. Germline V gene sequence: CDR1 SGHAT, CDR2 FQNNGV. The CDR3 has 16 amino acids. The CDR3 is CASGYGGGTSGSEQYF. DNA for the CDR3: TGTGCCAGCGGCTACGGGGGGGGGACCTCGGGAAGCGAGCAGTACTTC. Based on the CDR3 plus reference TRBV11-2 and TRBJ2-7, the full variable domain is EAGVAQSPRYKIIEKRQSVAFWCNPISGHATLYWYQQILGQGPKLLIQFQNNGVVDDSQLPKDRFSAERLKGVDSTLKIQPAKLEDSAVYLCASGYGGGTSGSEQYFGPGTRLTVT.

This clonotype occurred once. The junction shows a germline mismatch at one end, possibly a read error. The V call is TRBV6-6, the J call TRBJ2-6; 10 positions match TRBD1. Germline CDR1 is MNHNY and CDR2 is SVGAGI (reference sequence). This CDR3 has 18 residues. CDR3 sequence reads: CANSSIRQGARGANVLTF. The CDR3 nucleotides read TGTGCCAACAGTAGTATAAGACAGGGGGCGAGAGGGGCCAACGTCCTGACTTTC.

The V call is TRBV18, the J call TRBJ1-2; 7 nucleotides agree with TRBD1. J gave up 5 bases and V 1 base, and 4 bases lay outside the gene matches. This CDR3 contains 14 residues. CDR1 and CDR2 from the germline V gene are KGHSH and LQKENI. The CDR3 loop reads CASSPRDSQYGYTF. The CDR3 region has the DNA TGTGCCAGCTCACCACGGGACAGTCAGTATGGCTACACCTTC.

This CDR3 is CASSRDTNYEQYF. CDR3 nucleotide sequence: TGCGCCAGCAGCCGGGACACGAACTACGAGCAGTACTTC. J is TRBJ2-7 and V is TRBV4-1, with D perhaps matching TRBD1 (6 bases). The CDR3 length is 13 residues. Deletions cut 4 bases from V and 3 bases from J, with 10 bases between. Per the germline V gene, CDR1 is MGHRA and CDR2 is YSYEKL.

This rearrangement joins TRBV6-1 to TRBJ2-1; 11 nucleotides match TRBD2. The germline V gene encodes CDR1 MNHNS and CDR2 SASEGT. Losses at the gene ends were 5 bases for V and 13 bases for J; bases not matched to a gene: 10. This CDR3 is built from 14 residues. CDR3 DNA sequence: TGTGCCAGCAGTTTGGTAGCGGGAGGGTGTGATCAGTTCTTC. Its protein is CASSLVAGGCDQFF.

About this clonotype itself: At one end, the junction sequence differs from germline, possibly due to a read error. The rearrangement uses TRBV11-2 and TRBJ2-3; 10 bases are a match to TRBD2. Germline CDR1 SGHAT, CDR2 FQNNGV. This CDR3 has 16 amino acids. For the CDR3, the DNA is TGTGTCAGCAGCCCGACGGGACTAGCGAGGGGGCGATGGCAGTATTTT. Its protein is CVSSPTGLARGRWQYF.

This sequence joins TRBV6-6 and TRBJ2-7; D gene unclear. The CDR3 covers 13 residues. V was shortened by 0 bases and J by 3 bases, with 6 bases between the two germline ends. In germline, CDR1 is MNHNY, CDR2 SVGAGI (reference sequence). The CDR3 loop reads CASSYSPDYEQYF. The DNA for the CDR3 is TGTGCCAGCAGTTACTCGCCGGACTACGAGCAGTACTTC.